This is a list of T cell receptor beta chains from one sample in a study of identifying expanded T cells in peripheral blood. Some clones are missing from TCRdb's copy, which holds only in-frame ones; the method was immunoSEQ multiplex PCR. Of about 94,000 clones detected, 70% to 90% appear once; the ten largest clones hold 4.5% to 7%. The sequencing input was blood. The source of these receptors is a person aged 18 to 70 in good health. Each CDR3 is given with its conserved first and last residue. The order of the fields is D gene, V gene, J gene, clone size, CDR3 DNA, CDR3 protein. A D gene is named only where the DNA matches it firmly. Expanded clones get a size class; other rows say once, few or many, or leave the size out.

-	TRBV7-3	TRBJ2-1	-	TGTGCCAGCAGCTTAAGGGGGGGCCGTGACAATGAGCAGTTCTTC	CASSLRGGRDNEQFF
-	TRBV7-9	TRBJ1-2	once	TGTGCCAGCAGCTTTCGGGGGCTCAATGGCTACACCTTC	CASSFRGLNGYTF
-	TRBV6-4	TRBJ2-2	-	TGTGCCAGCAGTGAGGGTGCGAACACCGGGGAGCTGTTTTTT	CASSEGANTGELFF
-	TRBV5-4	TRBJ1-4	-	TGTGCCTTCCGAAGTGTGGGGAATGAAAAACTGTTTTTT	CAFRSVGNEKLFF
-	TRBV5-4	TRBJ1-2	-	TGTGCCAGCAGCCTGAAACAGGGCTCTAACTATGGCTACACCTTC	CASSLKQGSNYGYTF
-	TRBV6-5	TRBJ1-2	-	TGTGCCAGCAGTTATACGGCAGGGCCCTATGGCTACACCTTC	CASSYTAGPYGYTF
TRBD2	TRBV25-1	TRBJ2-3	-	TGTGCCAGCAGTGAGTTACTCGGGACTACTTATCCAGATACGCAGTATTTT	CASSELLGTTYPDTQYF
-	TRBV6-5	TRBJ2-7	-	TGTGCCAGCAGTTACTCATCGCCCGGTATCTCCTACGAGCAGTACTTC	CASSYSSPGISYEQYF
-	TRBV6-5	TRBJ2-6	once	TGTGCCAGCAGTTACAGGGTCTCTGGGGCCAACGTCCTGACTTTC	CASSYRVSGANVLTF
TRBD1	TRBV11-2	TRBJ2-7	-	TGTGCCAGCAGCGTTCAACAGGGGCGCTACGAGCAGTACTTC	CASSVQQGRYEQYF
-	TRBV5-5	TRBJ1-1	-	TGTGCCAGCAGCTTGACAGGGTCTGAAGCTTTCTTT	CASSLTGSEAFF
TRBD2	TRBV29-1	TRBJ2-2	-	TGCAGCGTACCACCCCCGGGACTAGCGGGAGGTGCGAACACCGGGGAGCTGTTTTTT	CSVPPPGLAGGANTGELFF
-	TRBV7-2	TRBJ2-3	-	TGTGCCAGCAGCTTAGGCGTATCGGGGGGCAGCACAGATACGCAGTATTTT	CASSLGVSGGSTDTQYF
-	TRBV6-5	TRBJ1-4	-	TGTGCCAGCAGTTATCGGCTTTTTGCAACTAATGAAAAACTGTTTTTT	CASSYRLFATNEKLFF
-	TRBV4-2	TRBJ1-1	-	TGTGCCAGCAGCCAAGACCAACAGGGAATGCCTGAAGCTTTCTTT	CASSQDQQGMPEAFF
-	TRBV9	TRBJ1-2	-	TGTGCCAGCAGCGCAGGCGGCCTGGGCTACACCTTC	CASSAGGLGYTF
TRBD1	TRBV5-1	TRBJ1-2	few	TGCGCCAGCAGCTTGCGGGACAGGGATTATGGCTACACCTTC	CASSLRDRDYGYTF
TRBD1	TRBV27	TRBJ2-6	-	TGTGCCAGCAGTCCGCGACAGGGGGCGAAAGGGGCCAACGTCCTGACTTTC	CASSPRQGAKGANVLTF
TRBD2	TRBV6-1	TRBJ2-3	-	TGTGCCAGCAGTGAACGAGGACTAGCCACAGATACGCAGTATTTT	CASSERGLATDTQYF
TRBD1	TRBV9	TRBJ2-6	-	TGTGCCAGCAGCCCCGGACAGGGGCACTCTGGGGCCAACGTCCTGACTTTC	CASSPGQGHSGANVLTF
-	TRBV7-8	TRBJ1-6	-	TGTGCCAGCAGCTTAACGGTCAGCTCCTATAATTCACCCCTCCACTTT	CASSLTVSSYNSPLHF
TRBD2	TRBV25-1	TRBJ2-2	once	TGTGCCAGCAGTGAACTAGCGGGGGGGCAAACCGGGGAGCTGTTTTTT	CASSELAGGQTGELFF
-	TRBV5-1	TRBJ2-7	-	TGCGCCAGCAGCTCCGGGGGAACCTACGAGCAGTACTTC	CASSSGGTYEQYF
-	TRBV6-1	TRBJ2-1	-	TGTGCCAGCAGGTACGGCAATGAGCAGTTCTTC	CASRYGNEQFF
TRBD1	TRBV7-2	TRBJ2-1	-	TGTGCCACGAGCTTCGACAGGGCGAATGAGCAGTTCTTC	CATSFDRANEQFF
TRBD1	TRBV6-6	TRBJ1-4	-	TGTGCCAGCAGACCACCGGGACAGGGGTATGAAAAACTGTTTTTT	CASRPPGQGYEKLFF
-	TRBV5-1	TRBJ1-6	-	TGCGCCAGCAGCGTCGACCCTAATTCACCCCTCCACTTT	CASSVDPNSPLHF
-	TRBV19	TRBJ1-2	few	TGTGCCAGTAGTAGGGACAACCGGGGCTACACCTTC	CASSRDNRGYTF
-	TRBV19	TRBJ2-5	-	TGTGCCAGTAGTATAGTGATCGGGGGAAGTGGGCATGAAGAGACCCAGTACTTC	CASSIVIGGSGHEETQYF
TRBD1	TRBV2	TRBJ1-4	-	TGTGCCAGTACCGGGACAGGGGAAAATGAAAAACTGTTTTTT	CASTGTGENEKLFF
-	TRBV5-1	TRBJ2-3	-	TGCGCCAGCAGCTACTTCCGGGACTTGCCCACAGATACGCAGTATTTT	CASSYFRDLPTDTQYF
TRBD2	TRBV5-1	TRBJ2-7	-	TGCGCCAGCAGCTTACCTCCTAGCGGGAGCTCCTACGAGCAGTACTTC	CASSLPPSGSSYEQYF
TRBD1	TRBV6-5	TRBJ2-1	-	TGTGCCAGCAGTTATGGACAGGGCCGCAATGAGCAGTTCTTC	CASSYGQGRNEQFF
-	TRBV29-1	TRBJ2-2	-	TGCAGCGCCTTGTCAGGGTCCACCGGGGAGCTGTTTTTT	CSALSGSTGELFF
-	TRBV20-1	TRBJ2-7	-	TGCAGTGCTAGGACACTACGAGAGCAGTACTTC	CSARTLREQYF
-	TRBV9	TRBJ2-7	-	TGTGCCAGCAGCCCAAGTTGGCCCTCCTACGAGCAGTACTTC	CASSPSWPSYEQYF
-	TRBV7-9	TRBJ1-4	-	TGTGCCAGCAGCTTATTCCCAGGGGCAACTAATGAAAAACTGTTTTTT	CASSLFPGATNEKLFF